Each of the 17 T cell receptor beta chains below was sequenced from the same sample in a study of CD8 T cells in ankylosing spondylitis (dated by TCRdb to 2015 to 2018). The library was produced with 5' RACE. The sequencer listed for this sample is Illumina HiSeq 2500. TCRdb passed the public sequencing reads through fastp at Q25 and MiXCR, retaining productive beta sequences. Rows are combined by CDR3 protein, so each entry shows the most common genes and DNA. The sample has about 250,000 distinct CDR3 sequences on record, approximately 20% of them singletons. The leading ten clones occupy around 32% of the sample. The sample comprised blood, either unsorted or a sorted T cell fraction (not recorded which). These receptors were collected from a male donor with ankylosing spondylitis or in good health (not recorded which).

The chain is built from TRBV29-1 and TRBJ2-3; D might be TRBD2 (5 bases). V dropped 3 bases and J dropped 1 base, with 14 bases sitting between them. CDR3 length: 15 amino acids. The germline CDR1 and CDR2 sequences are SQVTM and ANQGSEA. The CDR3 loop is CSVDKLSGGTDTQYF. As DNA, the CDR3 is TGCAGCGTTGATAAACTAAGCGGAGGCACAGATACGCAGTATTTT.

J is TRBJ2-5 and V is TRBV5-1; TRBD2 matches 7 bases. This CDR3 spans 15 amino acids. V gave up 4 bases and J gave up 4 bases; unmatched junction bases: 10. Germline CDR1 SGHRS, CDR2 YFSETQ. The chain's CDR3 is CASSALPGRGETQYF. In DNA form, the CDR3 reads TGCGCCAGCAGCGCGCTGCCGGGGAGGGGAGAGACCCAGTACTTC.

This clonotype has more than one count but fewer than ten. This rearrangement joins TRBV20-1 to TRBJ2-1; no clear D gene. Per germline, CDR1 DFQATT and CDR2 SNEGSKA (reference sequence). V was clipped by 3 bases and J by 4 bases, with 10 bases between them. CDR3 length: 13 amino acids. Here the CDR3 reads CSARPTAYNEQFF. CDR3 bases: TGCAGTGCTAGGCCCACTGCATACAATGAGCAGTTCTTC.

This clonotype has more than one count but fewer than ten. The chain joins TRBV5-1 to TRBJ1-5, with D uncertain. CDR1 is SGHRS and CDR2 is YFSETQ in the germline V gene. The CDR3 extends over 13 amino acids. V lost 0 bases to trimming and J lost 5 bases, with 6 bases between them. The CDR3: CASSLEYDQPQHF. The CDR3 DNA is TGCGCCAGCAGCTTGGAGTATGATCAGCCCCAGCATTTT.

V is TRBV27 and J is TRBJ2-7, with TRBD1 matching over 8 bases. Germline CDR1 MNHEY, CDR2 SMNVEV (reference sequence). CDR3 size: 14 residues. V was clipped by 5 bases and J by 3 bases; unmatched bases: 6. CDR3 in amino acids: CASSLRGPNYEQYF. The CDR3 DNA is TGTGCCAGCAGTCTCAGGGGGCCGAACTACGAGCAGTACTTC.

The V gene is TRBV6-5, the J gene TRBJ2-7; 11 positions agree with TRBD2. The trim removed 2 bases at V and 4 bases at J, leaving 4 bases unmatched. Germline V lookup: CDR1 MNHEY, CDR2 SVGAGI. The CDR3 sequence is 15 residues long. The CDR3 protein is CASSYTSGSWYEQYF. The CDR3 DNA is TGTGCCAGCAGTTACACTAGCGGGAGCTGGTACGAGCAGTACTTC.

The J gene is TRBJ1-1, the V gene TRBV7-6; 7 bases align to TRBD1. The CDR3 totals 13 residues. V lost 5 bases, J lost 10 bases, and 10 bases stayed unmatched. Germline V gene lookup returns CDR1 SGHVS and CDR2 FNYEAQ. CDR3 amino acids: CASSPEGAEGAFF. CDR3 nucleotides: TGTGCCAGCAGCCCCGAGGGGGCAGAGGGAGCTTTCTTT.

This clonotype has a count of ten or more. J is TRBJ2-1 and V is TRBV20-1; D remains unclear. The CDR3 runs to 15 residues. V was shortened by 6 bases and J by 0 bases, with 15 bases between the two germline ends. Germline CDR1 is DFQATT and CDR2 is SNEGSKA (reference sequence). CDR3 coding DNA: TGCAGTGCAAGACTTTATCCCAGCTCCTACAATGAGCAGTTCTTC. Amino acid sequence: CSARLYPSSYNEQFF.

In this sample, this clonotype turned up once. The chain is built from TRBV4-3 and TRBJ2-7, with D perhaps matching TRBD2 (6 bases). This CDR3 region has 16 residues. Between the trimmed V and J ends, which lost 3 bases and 1 base, there was a span of 16 bases. The germline gives CDR1 LGHNA, CDR2 YSLEER. CDR3 nucleotide sequence: TGCGCCAGCAGCCAGGGACTGGCAGGTACATCCTACGAGCAGTACTTC. Amino acids: CASSQGLAGTSYEQYF.

V gene TRBV29-1 combines with J gene TRBJ2-1, with D possibly matching TRBD1 (5 bases). V lost 6 bases to trimming and J lost 0 bases, with 15 bases between them. The CDR3 consists of 15 residues. Germline loops: CDR1 SQVTM, CDR2 ANQGSEA. The CDR3 sequence: CSVPTRQSSYNEQFF. The DNA for the CDR3 is TGCAGCGTCCCAACCCGACAGAGCTCCTACAATGAGCAGTTCTTC.

Ten or more counts support this clonotype. This chain connects TRBV5-6 to TRBJ2-5; 9 nucleotides align to TRBD2. Germline loops: CDR1 SGHDT, CDR2 YYEEEE. The CDR3 is 17 residues long. J gave up 1 base and V 4 bases, and 11 bases lay outside the gene matches. CDR3 DNA: TGTGCCAGCAGCCTCCCCCCGGGACTAGCAGTCCAAGAGACCCAGTACTTC. Amino acids: CASSLPPGLAVQETQYF.

Only a few counts were recorded for this clonotype. An end of the junction differs from the germline gene, which may be a read error. The chain couples TRBV7-7 to TRBJ2-5; no clear D gene. The CDR3 totals 14 residues. CDR1 SSHAT and CDR2 FNYEAQ come from the germline V gene (reference sequence). CDR3 nucleotides: TGTGCTAGCAGCTTAAGCCGTTATGAAGAGACCCAGTACTTC. It specifies CASSLSRYEETQYF.

CDR3: CASSLFLTGEGDDGYTF. CDR3 DNA sequence: TGTGCCAGCAGCTTATTTCTTACAGGGGAAGGTGACGATGGCTACACCTTC. This chain uses TRBV5-6 with TRBJ1-2; 7 bases match TRBD1. J gave up 6 bases and V 2 bases, and 16 bases lay outside the gene matches. CDR1 and CDR2 (germline): SGHDT, YYEEEE. The CDR3 totals 17 residues.

V and J are TRBV5-6 and TRBJ2-3, with 8 bases identical to TRBD2. This CDR3 is built from 14 residues. The V segment lost 2 bases and the J segment 6 bases; nucleotides outside the gene matches: 5. Germline assignment: CDR1 SGHDT and CDR2 YYEEEE. In DNA form, the CDR3 reads TGTGCCAGCAGCTTTGCCAGCGGGAGTGATACGCAGTATTTT. The encoded protein is CASSFASGSDTQYF. The whole variable domain, filled in from reference TRBV5-6 and TRBJ2-3, reads DAGVTQSPTHLIKTRGQQVTLRCSPKSGHDTVSWYQQALGQGPQFIFQYYEEEERQRGNFPDRFSGHQFPNYSSELNVNALLLGDSALYLCASSFASGSDTQYFGPGTRLTVL.

This clonotype showed up just a few times. The V and J genes are TRBV27 and TRBJ2-7, with unresolved D. CDR1 is MNHEY and CDR2 is SMNVEV in the germline V gene (reference sequence). The CDR3 covers 14 residues. With 4 bases removed from V and 2 bases from J, the gap between germline ends came to 12 bases. This CDR3 is CASSYLGRTYEQYF. The CDR3 coding sequence is TGTGCCAGCAGTTACCTCGGCCGGACCTACGAGCAGTACTTC.

This clonotype was seen repeatedly, ten times or more. CDR3 coding DNA: TGTGCCAGCAGCCCCCGGGTAGGGAGCTCCTACAATGAGCAGTTCTTC. Amino acids: CASSPRVGSSYNEQFF. The V call is TRBV7-9, the J call TRBJ2-1, with D tentatively TRBD2 (5 bases). The CDR3 runs 16 residues. Germline V lookup: CDR1 SEHNR, CDR2 FQNEAQ (reference sequence). The V end was cut by 5 bases, the J end by 0 bases, with 14 bases between. Together with reference TRBV7-9 and TRBJ2-1, the CDR3 gives the full variable domain: DTGVSQNPRHKITKRGQNVTFRCDPISEHNRLYWYRQTLGQGPEFLTYFQNEAQLEKSRLLSDRFSAERPKGSFSTLEIQRTEQGDSAMYLCASSPRVGSSYNEQFFGPGTRLTVL.

This clonotype was recorded many times. V gene TRBV27 combines with J gene TRBJ2-7; 10 bases line up with TRBD1. The CDR3 loop spans 15 amino acids. Germline CDR1 and CDR2: MNHEY and SMNVEV (reference sequence). V gave up 6 bases and J gave up 2 bases; unmatched junction bases: 7. The CDR3 spells CASSVSGQGAYEQYF. CDR3 bases: TGTGCCAGCAGCGTCTCCGGACAGGGGGCCTACGAGCAGTACTTC.